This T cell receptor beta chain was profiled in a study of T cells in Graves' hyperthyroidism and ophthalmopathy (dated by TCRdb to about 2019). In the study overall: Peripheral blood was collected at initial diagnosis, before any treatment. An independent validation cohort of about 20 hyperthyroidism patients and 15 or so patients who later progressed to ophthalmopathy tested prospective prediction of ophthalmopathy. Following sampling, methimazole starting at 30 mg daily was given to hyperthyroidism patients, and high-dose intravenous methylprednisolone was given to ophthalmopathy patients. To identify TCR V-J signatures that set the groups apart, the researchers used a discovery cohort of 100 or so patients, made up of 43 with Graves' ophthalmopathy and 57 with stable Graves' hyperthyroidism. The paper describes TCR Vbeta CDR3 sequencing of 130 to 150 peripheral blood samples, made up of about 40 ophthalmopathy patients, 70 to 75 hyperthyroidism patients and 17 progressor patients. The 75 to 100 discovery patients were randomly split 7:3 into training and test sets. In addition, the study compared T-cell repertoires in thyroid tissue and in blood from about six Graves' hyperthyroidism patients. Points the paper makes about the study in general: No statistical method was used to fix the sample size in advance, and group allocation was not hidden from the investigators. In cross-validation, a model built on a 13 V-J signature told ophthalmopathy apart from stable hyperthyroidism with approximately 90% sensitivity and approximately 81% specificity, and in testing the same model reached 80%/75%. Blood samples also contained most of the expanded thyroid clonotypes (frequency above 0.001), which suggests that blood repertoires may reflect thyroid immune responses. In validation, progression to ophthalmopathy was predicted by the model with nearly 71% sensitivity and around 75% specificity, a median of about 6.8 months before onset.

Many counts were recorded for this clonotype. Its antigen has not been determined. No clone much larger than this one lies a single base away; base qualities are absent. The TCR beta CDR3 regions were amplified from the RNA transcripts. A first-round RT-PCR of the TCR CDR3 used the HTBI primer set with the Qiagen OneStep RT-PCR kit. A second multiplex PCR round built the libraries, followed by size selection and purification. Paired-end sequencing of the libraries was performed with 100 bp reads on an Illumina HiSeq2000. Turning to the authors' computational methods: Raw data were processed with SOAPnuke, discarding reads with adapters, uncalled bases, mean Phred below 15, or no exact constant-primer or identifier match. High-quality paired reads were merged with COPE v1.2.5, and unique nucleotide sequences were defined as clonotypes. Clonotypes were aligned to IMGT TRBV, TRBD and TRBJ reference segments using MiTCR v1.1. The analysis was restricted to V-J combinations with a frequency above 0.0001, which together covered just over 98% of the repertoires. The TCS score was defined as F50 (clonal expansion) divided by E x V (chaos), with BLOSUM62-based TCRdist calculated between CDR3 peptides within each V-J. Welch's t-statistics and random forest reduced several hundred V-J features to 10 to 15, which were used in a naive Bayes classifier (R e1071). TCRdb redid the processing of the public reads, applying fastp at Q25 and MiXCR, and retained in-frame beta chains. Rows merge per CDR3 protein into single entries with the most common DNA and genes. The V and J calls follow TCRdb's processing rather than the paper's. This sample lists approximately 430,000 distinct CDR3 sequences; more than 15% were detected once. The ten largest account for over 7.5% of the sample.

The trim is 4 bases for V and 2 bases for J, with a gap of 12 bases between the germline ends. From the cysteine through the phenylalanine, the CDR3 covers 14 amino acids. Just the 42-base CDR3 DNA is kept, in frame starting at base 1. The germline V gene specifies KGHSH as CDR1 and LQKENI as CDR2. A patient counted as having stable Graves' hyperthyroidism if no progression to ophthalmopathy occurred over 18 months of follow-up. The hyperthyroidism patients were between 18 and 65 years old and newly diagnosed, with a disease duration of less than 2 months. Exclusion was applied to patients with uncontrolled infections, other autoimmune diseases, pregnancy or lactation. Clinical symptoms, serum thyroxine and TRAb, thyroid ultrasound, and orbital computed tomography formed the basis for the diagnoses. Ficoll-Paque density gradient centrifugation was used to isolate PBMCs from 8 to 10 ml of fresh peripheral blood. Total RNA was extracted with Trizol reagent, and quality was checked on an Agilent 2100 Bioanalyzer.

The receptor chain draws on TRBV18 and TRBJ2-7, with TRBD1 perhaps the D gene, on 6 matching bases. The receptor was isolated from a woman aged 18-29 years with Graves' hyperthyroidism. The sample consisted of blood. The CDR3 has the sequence CASSLTRDTYEQYF. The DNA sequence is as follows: TGTGCCAGCTCACTTACCCGGGACACCTACGAGCAGTACTTC.